The 10 T cell receptor beta chains given below trace back to one sample, sequenced in a study of T cell changes during pregnancy in multiple sclerosis. Generated by immunoSEQ multiplex PCR, the TCRdb table keeps only in-frame clones and is missing some. The sample contains more than 65,000 clones, 90% to 95% of which appear only once. Source: peripheral blood, taken in the second trimester of pregnancy. The receptor set was obtained from a female donor with multiple sclerosis, enrolled in a pregnancy study.

This clone appeared once. This sequence joins TRBV12-5 and TRBJ1-1, with 7 bases matching TRBD1. The CDR3 consists of 14 residues. V was pared by 5 bases and J by 5 bases, with 8 bases of the junction left unmatched. Germline V gene lookup returns CDR1 LGHNT and CDR2 FRNRAP. The CDR3 DNA is TGTGCTAGTGGTAGGAGGACAGGCGGGACTGAAGCTTTCTTT. This sequence encodes CASGRRTGGTEAFF.

J is TRBJ2-1 and V is TRBV14; D is perhaps TRBD2 (6 bases). Per germline, CDR1 SGHDN and CDR2 FVKESK. V was cut by 4 bases and J by 8 bases, with 24 bases left in between. This CDR3 contains 17 residues. In DNA form, the CDR3 reads TGTGCCAGCAGCCTTGTCCGAGTGCTAGCGAATTCTGATGAGCAGTTCTTC. Encoded protein: CASSLVRVLANSDEQFF.

The rearrangement links TRBV5-1 to TRBJ2-7, with 7 bases identical to TRBD2. This CDR3 comprises 13 residues. With V trimmed by 6 bases and J by 1 base, 4 bases remained unmatched. CDR1 and CDR2 from the germline V gene are SGHRS and YFSETQ. The CDR3 sequence is CASTREESYEQYF. In DNA form, the CDR3 reads TGCGCCAGCACTCGGGAGGAGTCCTACGAGCAGTACTTC.

This rearrangement joins TRBV2 to TRBJ1-4; 7 bases fit TRBD1. J gave up 7 bases and V 6 bases, and 2 bases lay outside the gene matches. The CDR3 has 12 residues. Germline V gene lookup returns CDR1 SNHLY and CDR2 FYNNEI. The chain's CDR3 is CASRDRVEKLFF. The CDR3 DNA sequence: TGTGCCAGCAGAGACAGGGTTGAAAAACTGTTTTTT.

The V and J genes are TRBV29-1 and TRBJ2-1; 8 positions agree with TRBD2. Germline CDR1 and CDR2: SQVTM and ANQGSEA. Trimming cost V 5 bases and J 9 bases; bases outside gene matches: 12. The CDR3 sequence is 14 residues long. The CDR3 spells CSVLKRGTSGEQFF. The CDR3 nucleotides read TGCAGCGTTCTGAAGAGGGGCACTAGCGGTGAGCAGTTCTTC.

DNA of the CDR3: TGTGCCAGCAGTTTCGGGACAGCAACATCCTACGAGCAGTACTTC. Translation gives CASSFGTATSYEQYF. V and J are TRBV27 and TRBJ2-7; 7 bases fit TRBD1. The CDR3 has 15 amino acids. CDR1 MNHEY and CDR2 SMNVEV come from the germline V gene (reference sequence). Losses at the gene ends were 3 bases for V and 1 base for J; bases not matched to a gene: 6.

V is TRBV7-2 and J is TRBJ2-1; TRBD2 is a possible D gene (5 bases). Trimming took off 5 bases at V and 8 bases at J, with 13 bases between the two ends. From germline, CDR1 is SGHTA and CDR2 FQGNSA. This CDR3 has 13 amino acids. The chain's CDR3 is CASSPTSFHEQFF. CDR3 in DNA: TGTGCCAGCAGCCCTACTAGTTTTCATGAGCAGTTCTTC. Together with reference TRBV7-2 and TRBJ2-1, the CDR3 gives the full variable domain: GAGVSQSPSNKVTEKGKDVELRCDPISGHTALYWYRQSLGQGLEFLIYFQGNSAPDKSGLPSDRFSAERTGGSVSTLTIQRTQQEDSAVYLCASSPTSFHEQFFGPGTRLTVL.

The chain couples TRBV25-1 to TRBJ2-7; TRBD1 matches 7 bases. This CDR3 contains 15 residues. V shed 5 bases, J shed 3 bases, and the junction held 10 bases outside the gene matches. Germline assignment: CDR1 MGHDK and CDR2 SYGVNS. The chain's CDR3 is CASSPFMGQNYEQYF. The DNA of the CDR3 is TGTGCCAGCAGTCCATTTATGGGACAGAACTACGAGCAGTACTTC.

This clone was seen a handful of times. The chain has TRBV27 and TRBJ2-7; a weak D match, TRBD2 (6 bases). CDR1 is MNHEY and CDR2 is SMNVEV in the germline V gene (reference sequence). V was cut by 5 bases and J by 2 bases, with 13 bases left in between. CDR3 length equals 14 residues. The CDR3 DNA sequence: TGTGCCAGCAGTCTAGTAGGGAGGCCCTACGAGCAGTACTTC. It encodes CASSLVGRPYEQYF.

This clone was picked up a small number of times. The gene calls are TRBV10-1 and TRBJ1-2; D call uncertain. The CDR3 loop spans 13 amino acids. V was pared by 3 bases and J by 2 bases, with 7 bases between. Germline V gives CDR1 WNHNN, CDR2 SYGVQD (reference sequence). CDR3 residues: CASSEQLNYGYTF. The CDR3, as DNA: TGCGCCAGCAGTGAACAGTTAAACTATGGCTACACCTTC.